The 27 T cell receptor beta chains reported below all come from one sample, sequenced in a study of cytomegalovirus exposure and HLA in healthy donors. PCR amplification relied on 60 Vbeta primers (plus 13 Jbeta primers). Method: immunoSEQ multiplex PCR; TCRdb's copy keeps in-frame clones and lacks some. The table has roughly 120,000 clones, 73% seen once. The sequencing sample was made of PBMCs. These receptors were obtained from a woman aged 40 to 50 in good health and CMV-seropositive.

The CDR3 is CASSSAGREDGELFF. Written as DNA, the CDR3 is TGTGCCAGCAGCTCAGCGGGGAGGGAGGACGGGGAGCTGTTTTTT. The genes are TRBV11-3 and TRBJ2-2; TRBD2 aligns across 7 bases. Looked up from germline, CDR1 is SGHNT and CDR2 is YENEEA. The J segment lost 7 bases and the V segment lost 4 bases, leaving 9 bases of the junction unmatched. The CDR3 has 15 residues.

The chain couples TRBV28 to TRBJ2-1, with TRBD2 matching 16 bases. The V gene's germline CDR1 is MDHEN and CDR2 SYDVKM. This CDR3 contains 16 residues. The J segment lost 9 bases and the V segment lost 8 bases, leaving 10 bases of the junction unmatched. CDR3 residues: CASLREGLAGGGEQFF. CDR3 DNA sequence: TGTGCCAGCCTAAGGGAGGGACTAGCGGGAGGGGGTGAGCAGTTCTTC.

V gene TRBV6-5 combines with J gene TRBJ2-5; possible D gene TRBD2, 5 bases. In germline, CDR1 is MNHEY, CDR2 SVGAGI. The CDR3 totals 15 residues. V was shortened by 6 bases and J by 7 bases, with 21 bases between the two germline ends. The CDR3 here is CASRPPRGVLGTQYF. The DNA for the CDR3 is TGTGCCAGCAGGCCCCCCCGGGGAGTATTGGGGACCCAGTACTTC.

The sample holds a few counts of this clone. Other DNA variants within this sample encode the same CDR3. The chain recombines TRBV5-1 with TRBJ2-1; 8 nucleotides match TRBD1. The CDR3 sequence is 15 residues long. In germline, CDR1 is SGHRS, CDR2 YFSETQ. The V gene end was trimmed by 0 bases and the J gene end by 1 base; junction bases not matched to a gene: 0. The chain's CDR3 is CASSLGTGSYNEQFF. Here the CDR3 DNA reads TGCGCCAGCAGCTTGGGGACAGGGTCCTACAATGAGCAGTTCTTC.

The V gene is TRBV2, the J gene TRBJ1-1; 7 bases agree with TRBD1. Unmatched junction bases numbered 3, after V lost 6 bases and J lost 2 bases. The CDR3 is made up of 13 amino acids. Germline V CDR1 and CDR2: SNHLY, FYNNEI. CDR3 coding DNA: TGTGCCAGCAGCAGGACAGGCAACACTGAAGCTTTCTTT. It is translated as CASSRTGNTEAFF.

The CDR3 is CASSSGQGRHEQYF. The CDR3 DNA follows: TGCGCCAGCAGCTCGGGACAGGGGCGGCACGAGCAGTACTTC. V is TRBV5-1 and J is TRBJ2-7, with 10 bases fitting TRBD1. The CDR3 length is 14 residues. The V gene end was trimmed by 3 bases and the J gene end by 5 bases; junction bases not matched to a gene: 5. Per the germline V gene, CDR1 is SGHRS and CDR2 is YFSETQ.

This rearrangement joins TRBV5-1 to TRBJ2-3; TRBD1 is a possible D gene (5 bases). The germline V gene encodes CDR1 SGHRS and CDR2 YFSETQ. This CDR3 has 17 residues. V lost 1 base, J lost 0 bases, and 15 bases lay in between. CDR3 region: CASSLLGRATSTDTQYF. The CDR3 bases are TGCGCCAGCAGCTTGTTAGGCAGGGCCACTAGCACAGATACGCAGTATTTT.

The chain employs TRBV6-1 and TRBJ1-6; tentatively, D is TRBD1 (5 bases). CDR3 size: 15 residues. Germline CDR1 and CDR2: MNHNS and SASEGT. V was clipped by 7 bases and J by 7 bases, with 17 bases between them. CDR3 in amino acids: CASTNYIQGNSPLHF. The CDR3 region has the DNA TGTGCCAGCACCAATTATATCCAGGGCAATTCACCCCTCCACTTT.

This chain uses TRBV27 with TRBJ2-2; D might be TRBD1 (6 bases). Germline V gene data show CDR1 as MNHEY and CDR2 as SMNVEV (reference sequence). The CDR3 runs 14 residues. The germline V and J ends were trimmed by 6 bases and 7 bases, with 15 bases remaining between them. DNA of the CDR3: TGTGCCAGCAGATTTTCCCGAGGGGGCGGGGAGCTGTTTTTT. Its protein product is CASRFSRGGGELFF.

This chain connects TRBV6-6 to TRBJ2-7, with D possibly matching TRBD1 (6 bases). The V gene's germline CDR1 is MNHNY and CDR2 SVGAGI (reference sequence). The ends were cut back, 6 bases at V and 6 bases at J, with 12 bases in the middle. CDR3 length: 12 amino acids. The CDR3 nucleotides are TGTGCCAGCAGCCGCACAGGGACCGAGCAGTACTTC. It encodes CASSRTGTEQYF.

DNA of the CDR3: TGTGCCAGCAGCCAGGCCCAATCTAGCGGGGGTTACAATGAGCAGTTCTTC. It yields the protein CASSQAQSSGGYNEQFF. V and J are TRBV4-2 and TRBJ2-1, with 10 bases lining up with TRBD2. The CDR3 contains 17 residues. The V and J ends lost 3 bases and 4 bases, in that order; junction bases with no gene match: 9. From germline, CDR1 is LGHNA and CDR2 YNFKEQ.

The J gene is TRBJ2-3, the V gene TRBV28, with D perhaps matching TRBD1 (6 bases). The CDR3 is 18 amino acids. V was clipped by 3 bases and J by 3 bases, with 22 bases between them. Germline values: CDR1 MDHEN, CDR2 SYDVKM. The CDR3 DNA sequence: TGTGCCAGCAGTTTCCCCCGGGACACTTATTGGGGAACAGATACGCAGTATTTT. This sequence encodes CASSFPRDTYWGTDTQYF.

The rearrangement links TRBV30 to TRBJ2-5; 7 positions agree with TRBD1. The CDR3 is 12 residues long. CDR1 and CDR2 (germline): GTSNPN, SVGIG (reference sequence). After removal of 2 bases from V and 13 bases from J, the junction contained 10 bases not matched to a gene. The CDR3: CAWSLGPTGWYF. CDR3 DNA sequence: TGTGCCTGGAGTCTAGGCCCGACAGGGTGGTACTTC.

The chain has TRBV30 and TRBJ2-4; 7 bases are shared with TRBD1. V lost 2 bases to trimming and J lost 4 bases; unmatched junction nucleotides: 2. The CDR3 is made up of 13 amino acids. Germline loops: CDR1 GTSNPN, CDR2 SVGIG (reference sequence). The CDR3 DNA reads TGTGCCTGGAGTTCGGGACAGAAAAACATTCAGTACTTC. This encodes CAWSSGQKNIQYF.

The rearrangement joins TRBV19 to TRBJ2-6; D possibly corresponds to TRBD1 (8 bases). CDR1 and CDR2 (germline): LNHDA, SQIVND (reference sequence). Trimming shortened V by 7 bases and J by 0 bases, and 22 bases separated the two germline ends. The CDR3 spans 19 residues. The CDR3 DNA follows: TGTGCCAGTACCACCACCCGACAGGGGAGGGTCTCTGGGGCCAACGTCCTGACTTTC. It yields the protein CASTTTRQGRVSGANVLTF.

The rearrangement links TRBV5-5 to TRBJ1-1; D is perhaps TRBD1 (5 bases). Trimming left V 5 bases short and J 0 bases short, with 11 bases between. This CDR3 contains 14 residues. From germline, CDR1 is SGHKS and CDR2 YYEKEE (reference sequence). CDR3 amino acids: CASSLTDMNTEAFF. CDR3 nucleotide sequence: TGTGCCAGCAGTCTGACAGACATGAACACTGAAGCTTTCTTT.

The V gene is TRBV29-1, the J gene TRBJ2-3, with 10 positions matching TRBD1. CDR3 length equals 14 residues. Unmatched junction bases numbered 7, after V lost 5 bases and J lost 5 bases. The germline V gene has CDR1 SQVTM and CDR2 ANQGSEA. The CDR3 region is CSVLTGGAKDTQYF. Here the CDR3 DNA reads TGCAGCGTTTTGACAGGGGGCGCGAAAGATACGCAGTATTTT.

This clone was picked up a small number of times. In DNA form, the CDR3 reads TGTGCCCCAAGTAGCGCGAACACTGAAGCTTTCTTT. It yields the protein CAPSSANTEAFF. This sequence joins TRBV5-6 and TRBJ1-1, with D hard to call. Trimming left V 10 bases short and J 1 base short, with 11 bases between. This CDR3 is built from 12 residues. Germline assignment: CDR1 SGHDT and CDR2 YYEEEE.

J is TRBJ2-5 and V is TRBV5-4; weak D call: TRBD2 (5 bases). CDR3 length equals 14 residues. The V end was cut by 1 base, the J end by 3 bases, with 10 bases between. Germline loops: CDR1 SGHNT, CDR2 YYREEE (reference sequence). CDR3 DNA: TGTGCCAGCAGCTTGTCATTGAGGGAAGAGACCCAGTACTTC. This gives the protein CASSLSLREETQYF.

Only one count was recorded for this clone. The V gene is TRBV6-1, the J gene TRBJ2-7, with D perhaps matching TRBD1 (5 bases). V was cut by 1 base and J by 5 bases, with 18 bases left in between. CDR3 size: 16 residues. Germline V gives CDR1 MNHNS, CDR2 SASEGT. DNA of the CDR3: TGTGCCAGCAGTGAAGGTATGGCAGGGTTAAACCACGAGCAGTACTTC. Residues: CASSEGMAGLNHEQYF.

The chain joins TRBV18 to TRBJ2-7; unclear D gene. This CDR3 has 13 residues. Trimming took 2 bases from V and 3 from J, leaving 8 bases between them. The germline CDR1 and CDR2 sequences are KGHSH and LQKENI. CDR3 sequence reads: CASSPSNSYEQYF. The CDR3 DNA reads TGTGCCAGCTCACCAAGTAACAGCTACGAGCAGTACTTC.

J is TRBJ1-4 and V is TRBV7-3, with TRBD1 as a possible D gene (5 bases). Germline V lookup: CDR1 SGHTA, CDR2 FQGTGA. Trimming pared 5 bases from V and 8 bases from J, leaving 21 bases between. CDR3 length: 16 residues. The CDR3 loop reads CASSRMGGVEGEKLFF. CDR3 in DNA: TGTGCCAGCAGCCGGATGGGGGGGGTTGAAGGCGAAAAACTGTTTTTT.

This chain uses TRBV19 with TRBJ2-7; 7 nucleotides agree with TRBD2. The V gene end was trimmed by 4 bases and the J gene end by 6 bases; junction bases not matched to a gene: 9. The germline V gene encodes CDR1 LNHDA and CDR2 SQIVND (reference sequence). The CDR3 is 14 amino acids. The CDR3 sequence is CASSKLAGEGEQYF. The CDR3 DNA is TGTGCCAGTAGTAAGTTGGCGGGGGAGGGCGAGCAGTACTTC.

The CDR3 loop reads CASSPLGGGPDIQYF. CDR3 coding DNA: TGTGCCAGCAGCCCTCTCGGGGGGGGCCCCGACATTCAGTACTTC. J is TRBJ2-4 and V is TRBV11-1, with 8 bases that match TRBD2. Germline CDR1 is SGHAT and CDR2 is FQDESV (reference sequence). The CDR3 is 15 residues long. Losses at the gene ends were 5 bases for V and 8 bases for J; bases not matched to a gene: 11.

The chain combines TRBV7-2 with TRBJ2-2, with D perhaps TRBD1 (6 bases). Germline V gene lookup returns CDR1 SGHTA and CDR2 FQGNSA. Trimming took off 4 bases at V and 4 bases at J, with 13 bases between the two ends. The CDR3 length is 15 residues. CDR3 sequence (DNA): TGTGCCAGCAGCTCGTATCAGGGGAGCACCGGGGAGCTGTTTTTT. Protein sequence: CASSSYQGSTGELFF.

This clone appeared a single time. V is TRBV19 and J is TRBJ2-2; TRBD1 is a possible D gene (6 bases). This CDR3 is built from 15 residues. The germline gives CDR1 LNHDA, CDR2 SQIVND (reference sequence). Trimming cost V 4 bases and J 4 bases, with 13 bases left between them. This CDR3 reads CASSRWQGSTGELFF. The DNA for the CDR3 is TGTGCCAGTAGTAGGTGGCAGGGGAGCACCGGGGAGCTGTTTTTT.

This clone was detected ten times or more. The chain links TRBV6-6 to TRBJ2-7; TRBD2 matches at 7 bases. The CDR3 has 15 amino acids. Trimming cost V 7 bases and J 2 bases; bases outside gene matches: 11. Germline CDR1 is MNHNY and CDR2 is SVGAGI (reference sequence). The CDR3 here is CASTSQAGAAYEQYF. DNA of the CDR3: TGTGCCAGCACCTCCCAGGCGGGAGCTGCCTACGAGCAGTACTTC.